The T cell receptor (beta chain) described here comes from a study of blood T cell repertoires in COVID-19. At the level of the study: Samples taken during acute and convalescent COVID-19 were collected in the United States, Italy and Spain. PBMCs, B-cell-depleted T cells, or T cells provided the cDNA or gDNA that made up the material.

As originally analysed: For nucleated cells, counts were estimated from reference gene primer amplification. Produced via immunoSEQ multiplex PCR; TCRdb's table is partial and in-frame only. The V and J calls and clone size were taken over from that table, and D and trimming were inferred from the DNA. The data show under 100,000 clones, around four fifths seen once. The CDR3 contains 13 residues. CDR1 and CDR2 from the germline V gene are MNHEY and SMNVEV (reference sequence). V was cut by 4 bases and J by 8 bases, with 14 bases left in between. The sequencing input was peripheral blood. The origin of this receptor is a woman aged 65 to 85 with active or convalescent COVID-19. The rearrangement uses TRBV27 and TRBJ1-2; D perhaps matches TRBD1 (6 bases). The CDR3 coding sequence is TGTGCCAGCAGTTCGGGACACCTGGAGGGCTACACCTTC. As protein: CASSSGHLEGYTF.